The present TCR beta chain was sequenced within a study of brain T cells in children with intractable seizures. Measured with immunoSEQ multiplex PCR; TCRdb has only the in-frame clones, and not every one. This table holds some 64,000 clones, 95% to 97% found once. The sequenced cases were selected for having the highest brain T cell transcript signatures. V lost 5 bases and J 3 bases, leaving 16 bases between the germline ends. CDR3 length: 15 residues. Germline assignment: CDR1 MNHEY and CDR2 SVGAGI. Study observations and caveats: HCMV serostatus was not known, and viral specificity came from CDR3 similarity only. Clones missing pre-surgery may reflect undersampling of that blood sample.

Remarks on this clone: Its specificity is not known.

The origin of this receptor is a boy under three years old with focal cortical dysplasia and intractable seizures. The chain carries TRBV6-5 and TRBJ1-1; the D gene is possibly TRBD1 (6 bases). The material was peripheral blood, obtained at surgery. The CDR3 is CASSHTSPGDTEAFF. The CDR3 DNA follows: TGTGCCAGCAGTCACACGTCCCCAGGGGACACTGAAGCTTTCTTT.